Listed below are T cell receptor beta chains from one sample, sequenced in a study of regulatory T cells in long-lasting Graves disease. From the multiplex PCR reads, TCRdb called clonotypes with MiXCR, one entry per CDR3 protein. The sample carries approximately 480,000 distinct CDR3 sequences, roughly 16% recorded once. Another study also made use of these data, one on T cells in Graves' hyperthyroidism and ophthalmopathy.

The sequencing here drew on peripheral blood mononuclear cells (PBMCs), taken at new diagnosis, from a patient treated with antithyroid drugs. These receptors were collected from a man between 40 and 49 years old with Graves disease. Both conserved end residues are part of each CDR3. D genes are given only for firm matches. Size tells how often a clone was seen (once, few, many) or the class of an expanded clone, and some rows leave it out.

>few|TRBJ2-2|TRBV5-4|TRBD2
TGTGCCAGCAGCCCGATCGGCGGGAGGAACACCGGGGAGCTGTTTTTT
CASSPIGGRNTGELFF
>few|TRBJ1-5|TRBV9|-
TGTGCCAGCAGCGTAGGGGCAGGGAGTACGGAGCCCCAGCATTTT
CASSVGAGSTEPQHF
>many|TRBJ2-1|TRBV7-3|-
TGTGCCAGCAGCTTAGAGGGCAGTAGCTCCTACAATGAGCAGTTCTTC
CASSLEGSSSYNEQFF
>many|TRBJ2-5|TRBV3-1|-
TGTGCCAGCAGCCGCGTCCGGGGGGCGCAAAAGACCCAGTACTTC
CASSRVRGAQKTQYF
>many|TRBJ2-7|TRBV7-9|-
TGTGCCAGCAGCCCCCACGCCTACGAGCAGTACTTC
CASSPHAYEQYF
>many|TRBJ2-5|TRBV18|-
TGTGCCAGCTCACCACCGCAGGGACGAGAGACCCAGTACTTC
CASSPPQGRETQYF
>-|TRBJ2-5|TRBV6-1|-
TGTGCCAGCAGAGAGGTAGAGACCCAGTACTTC
CASREVETQYF
>many|TRBJ2-7|TRBV2|TRBD2
TGTGCCAGCAGCCGGACTAGCGGCCTGTCTTGGGAGCAGTACTTC
CASSRTSGLSWEQYF
>-|TRBJ2-1|TRBV5-5|-
TGTGCCAGCAGCCCATCACTGGGCAGGGTTGAAATGGATGAGCAGTTCTTC
CASSPSLGRVEMDEQFF
>many|TRBJ2-7|TRBV28|TRBD2
TGTGCCAGCAGTTCCCCGGCTAGCGGGAACTACGAGCAGTACTTC
CASSSPASGNYEQYF
>-|TRBJ1-2|TRBV12-5|-
TGTGCTAGTGGTTTGGTAGGGAACGGCTACACCTTC
CASGLVGNGYTF
>few|TRBJ2-2|TRBV6-5|-
TGTGCCAGCAGTTACTCGACGCTCACCGGGGAGCTGTTTTTT
CASSYSTLTGELFF
>-|TRBJ2-7|TRBV4-2|-
TGTGCCAGCAGCCATCGACAGGAGACCACCTACGAGCAGTACTTC
CASSHRQETTYEQYF
>-|TRBJ2-1|TRBV5-1|TRBD1
TGCGCCAGCAGCTCCTCTTGGACAGGGAGGAATGAGCAGTTCTTC
CASSSSWTGRNEQFF